A single sample is the source of the 32 T cell receptor beta chains below, sequenced in a study of vaccination and CD4 T cells after COVID-19. These TCRs' antigens remain unknown. With the Oncomine TCR Beta short-read assay, DNA from cultured CD4+ T cells was sequenced. In TCRdb, the PCR reads were re-called with MiXCR into one record per CDR3 protein. The repertoire holds roughly 23,000 distinct CDR3 sequences, with 30% to 40% as singletons. Time point of the sample: late sampling 161 to 241 days after vaccination in three convalescent patients. The treatment is: approximately 11-day PBMC culture with coronavirus spike peptide pools or control peptides (ViraFEST assay). The specimen was CD4+ T cells from blood, cultured in vitro, collected about 7 months after SARS-CoV-2 vaccination. The source of these receptors is a human donor who had recovered from COVID-19.

The gene calls are TRBV6-1 and TRBJ1-1; 8 bases are a match to TRBD1. The CDR3 has 16 amino acids. Germline lookup yields CDR1 MNHNS and CDR2 SASEGT. V shed 0 bases and J 1 base; nucleotides not matched to a gene: 4. CDR3 sequence: CASSEAVGTGNTEAFF. The CDR3 bases are TGTGCCAGCAGTGAAGCCGTCGGGACAGGGAACACTGAAGCTTTCTTT.

The chain is built from TRBV7-2 and TRBJ2-5; D is ambiguous. The V end lost 2 bases, the J end lost 5 bases, and 6 bases lay between the germline ends. CDR1 and CDR2 (germline): SGHTA, FQGNSA. This CDR3 comprises 12 residues. CDR3 sequence: CASSLLRETQYF. The CDR3 DNA is TGTGCCAGCAGCTTACTTAGGGAGACCCAGTACTTC.

The chain couples TRBV19 to TRBJ1-6, with D unclear. Germline V CDR1 and CDR2: LNHDA, SQIVND (reference sequence). V lost 0 bases to trimming and J lost 8 bases, with 5 bases between them. The CDR3 runs 13 residues. The CDR3 nucleotides read TGTGCCAGTAGTATAGATGGAGATTCACCCCTCCACTTT. Amino acid sequence: CASSIDGDSPLHF.

This rearrangement joins TRBV20-1 to TRBJ2-3; TRBD1 matches 7 bases. Losses at the gene ends were 5 bases for V and 4 bases for J; bases not matched to a gene: 15. The CDR3 has 16 amino acids. Germline CDR1 is DFQATT and CDR2 is SNEGSKA (reference sequence). CDR3 DNA: TGCAGTGCTCCCTATGGAACAGGGGATCGTGCAGATACGCAGTATTTT. Amino acid sequence: CSAPYGTGDRADTQYF.

This clonotype appeared a few times. The V call is TRBV4-1, the J call TRBJ2-3, with 9 bases aligning to TRBD2. The CDR3 sequence is 16 residues long. In germline, CDR1 is MGHRA, CDR2 YSYEKL. V shed 0 bases, J shed 4 bases, and the junction held 5 bases outside the gene matches. The CDR3 here is CASSQDLGGGADTQYF. CDR3 in DNA: TGCGCCAGCAGCCAAGATTTAGGCGGGGGGGCAGATACGCAGTATTTT.

This clonotype appeared a few times. The V and J genes are TRBV6-1 and TRBJ2-7; 13 bases match TRBD2. After removal of 6 bases from V and 8 bases from J, the junction contained 10 bases not matched to a gene. The V gene's germline CDR1 is MNHNS and CDR2 SASEGT. This CDR3 is 15 amino acids long. The CDR3 DNA follows: TGTGCCAGCAGGAGGGGGACTAGCGGGAAGGAGAAGCAGTACTTC. This sequence encodes CASRRGTSGKEKQYF.

The CDR3 DNA reads TGCGACCTCACTCCTTCAAACAGGGAAGACTATGGCTACACCTTC. Translating it yields CDLTPSNREDYGYTF. The chain uses TRBV10-1 and TRBJ1-2; a possible D gene is TRBD1 (6 bases). Germline CDR1 reads WNHNN; CDR2 reads SYGVQD (reference sequence). This CDR3 contains 15 residues.

This clonotype was detected only a few times. This chain connects TRBV20-1 to TRBJ2-7; no clear D gene. The CDR3 runs to 12 residues. Germline V CDR1 and CDR2: DFQATT, SNEGSKA (reference sequence). V was clipped by 0 bases and J by 10 bases, with 13 bases between them. The CDR3 bases are TGCAGTGCTAGAGATCAAGGGTCTTCCCAGTACTTC. Amino acids: CSARDQGSSQYF.

This chain connects TRBV15 to TRBJ2-5; D is ambiguous. This CDR3 contains 16 residues. Germline assignment: CDR1 LNHNV and CDR2 YYDKDF (reference sequence). Trimming removed 4 bases at V and 5 bases at J, with 20 bases between. The CDR3 loop reads CATSTTQPFVAETQYF. The CDR3 nucleotides read TGTGCCACCAGCACTACTCAACCATTCGTCGCGGAGACCCAGTACTTC.

There are a few counts of this clonotype. DNA of the CDR3: TGTGCCAGCAGTCAGGGGACAGGTGGTCATCAGCCCCAGCATTTT. Its protein product is CASSQGTGGHQPQHF. V gene TRBV6-1 combines with J gene TRBJ1-5; 8 positions agree with TRBD1. This CDR3 is built from 15 residues. V lost 5 bases and J lost 5; bases outside the gene matches: 8. CDR1 MNHNS and CDR2 SASEGT come from the germline V gene.

In DNA, the CDR3 is TGCAGTGCTAGCGAAAGTATAGTAGGGACTAGCGGGCTTTTCGTGGGGCAGTTCTTC. Translation gives CSASESIVGTSGLFVGQFF. The genes are TRBV20-1 and TRBJ2-1; 12 bases agree with TRBD2. Per the germline V gene, CDR1 is DFQATT and CDR2 is SNEGSKA (reference sequence). The CDR3 is 19 amino acids. Trimming cost V 3 bases and J 12 bases; bases outside gene matches: 24.

The chain combines TRBV7-3 with TRBJ2-3; the match to TRBD2 covers 16 bases. This CDR3 contains 18 residues. Germline CDR1 and CDR2: SGHTA and FQGTGA. Losses at the gene ends were 2 bases for V and 4 bases for J; bases not matched to a gene: 6. The CDR3 protein is CASSLQGTSGGASDTQYF. CDR3 in DNA: TGTGCCAGCAGCTTACAAGGGACTAGCGGGGGGGCCTCAGATACGCAGTATTTT.

The chain is built from TRBV20-1 and TRBJ1-2; D call uncertain. CDR1 and CDR2 (germline): DFQATT, SNEGSKA (reference sequence). This CDR3 contains 14 residues. V lost 3 bases to trimming and J lost 4 bases, with 15 bases between them. CDR3 DNA: TGCAGTGCTAGGCCTTCCCACGGAAGCTATGGCTACACCTTC. It translates to CSARPSHGSYGYTF.

The V call is TRBV29-1, the J call TRBJ2-7; 8 positions agree with TRBD2. This CDR3 contains 13 residues. Looked up from germline, CDR1 is SQVTM and CDR2 is ANQGSEA. J was trimmed by 3 bases and V by 5 bases; bases with no gene match: 6. CDR3 in amino acids: CSVLTSVGYEQYF. The DNA of the CDR3 is TGCAGCGTTTTGACTAGCGTAGGCTACGAGCAGTACTTC.

For the CDR3, the DNA is TGTGCCAGTAGTATGCAGAATGGGGACTATGGCTACACCTTC. Translation: CASSMQNGDYGYTF. The chain couples TRBV19 to TRBJ1-2; D ambiguous. The V and J ends lost 3 bases and 3 bases respectively, with 11 bases between them. Germline values: CDR1 LNHDA, CDR2 SQIVND (reference sequence). The CDR3 covers 14 residues.

The chain is built from TRBV5-4 and TRBJ2-3; TRBD1 matches 12 bases. The CDR3 has 16 residues. CDR1 is SGHNT and CDR2 is YYREEE in the germline V gene (reference sequence). Trimming removed 4 bases from V and 4 bases from J; junction bases left unmatched: 7. Here the CDR3 DNA reads TGTGCCAGCAGCCCCTGGGGACAGGGGGCTCCAGATACGCAGTATTTT. This encodes CASSPWGQGAPDTQYF.

This clonotype has a handful of counts. The DNA of the CDR3 is TGCAGTGCTGAACCGACTCTAAGCACAGATACGCAGTATTTT. This sequence encodes CSAEPTLSTDTQYF. The V gene is TRBV20-1, the J gene TRBJ2-3; D is unresolved. V was cut by 5 bases and J by 0 bases, with 12 bases left in between. The germline V gene has CDR1 DFQATT and CDR2 SNEGSKA (reference sequence). CDR3 length: 14 residues.

The chain is built from TRBV2 and TRBJ1-2, with no clear D. CDR1 is SNHLY, CDR2 FYNNEI, per germline. Trimming pared 4 bases from V and 6 bases from J, leaving 12 bases between. The CDR3 has 13 amino acids. The CDR3 is CASSVGGLDGYTF. The CDR3 DNA reads TGTGCCAGCAGTGTAGGAGGGTTGGATGGCTACACCTTC.

The chain recombines TRBV2 with TRBJ1-5; D ambiguous. CDR1 and CDR2 (germline): SNHLY, FYNNEI. CDR3 length: 17 residues. The V end lost 0 bases, the J end lost 0 bases, and 12 bases lay between the germline ends. CDR3 sequence: CASSEAPTTDSNQPQHF. DNA of the CDR3: TGTGCCAGCAGTGAAGCGCCTACGACTGATAGCAATCAGCCCCAGCATTTT.

This clonotype was observed a few times. The J gene is TRBJ2-5, the V gene TRBV11-2; tentative D call: TRBD2 (6 bases). The CDR3 length is 13 residues. V was trimmed by 5 bases and J by 5 bases, leaving 12 bases between them. The germline V gene encodes CDR1 SGHAT and CDR2 FQNNGV. CDR3 sequence reads: CASSPRLVETQYF. CDR3 nucleotide sequence: TGTGCCAGCAGCCCCAGACTAGTGGAGACCCAGTACTTC.

V gene TRBV11-3 combines with J gene TRBJ2-1; 8 bases are shared with TRBD1. Germline CDR1 reads SGHNT; CDR2 reads YENEEA. Trimming at V came to 4 bases and at J to 7 bases, leaving 9 bases not matched to a gene. This CDR3 is built from 15 residues. CDR3 residues: CASSSLPGGVNEQFF. The CDR3 DNA reads TGTGCCAGCAGCTCGCTCCCAGGGGGCGTGAATGAGCAGTTCTTC. The complete variable domain, with remaining parts taken from reference TRBV11-3 and TRBJ2-1, reads EAGVVQSPRYKIIEKKQPVAFWCNPISGHNTLYWYLQNLGQGPELLIRYENEEAVDDSQLPKDRFSAERLKGVDSTLKIQPAELGDSAVYLCASSSLPGGVNEQFFGPGTRLTVL.

A few counts support this clonotype. The V and J genes are TRBV7-9 and TRBJ2-5, with 10 positions matching TRBD1. Germline assignment: CDR1 SEHNR and CDR2 FQNEAQ (reference sequence). This CDR3 has 15 residues. V shed 5 bases and J 5 bases; nucleotides not matched to a gene: 8. CDR3 sequence (DNA): TGTGCCAGCAGCGTACGACAGGGGGCCGGGGAGACCCAGTACTTC. It translates to CASSVRQGAGETQYF.

The rearrangement links TRBV14 to TRBJ1-1; weak D call: TRBD1 (5 bases). The ends were cut back, 2 bases at V and 4 bases at J, with 11 bases in the middle. The CDR3 runs to 14 residues. The V gene's germline CDR1 is SGHDN and CDR2 FVKESK. This CDR3 reads CASSQTGGGTEAFF. The CDR3 DNA sequence: TGTGCCAGCAGCCAAACCGGGGGAGGCACTGAAGCTTTCTTT.

V is TRBV7-3 and J is TRBJ1-1; 9 positions agree with TRBD1. This CDR3 is 17 amino acids long. The germline CDR1 and CDR2 sequences are SGHTA and FQGTGA. V was pared by 0 bases and J by 7 bases, with 12 bases of the junction left unmatched. In DNA form, the CDR3 reads TGTGCCAGCAGCTTAACTCCAATGGACAGGGGCAGTGGTGAAGCTTTCTTT. Protein: CASSLTPMDRGSGEAFF.

CDR3 loop: CASSLMPDLTYGYTF. For the CDR3, the DNA is TGTGCCAGCAGCTTAATGCCAGATCTGACCTATGGCTACACCTTC. The rearrangement uses TRBV7-6 and TRBJ1-2, with no clear D. The CDR3 has 15 amino acids. Per germline, CDR1 SGHVS and CDR2 FNYEAQ. Trimming removed 2 bases from V and 4 bases from J, with 14 bases in between. Using reference TRBV7-6 and TRBJ1-2 for the parts outside the CDR3, the full variable domain is GAGVSQSPRYKVTKRGQDVALRCDPISGHVSLYWYRQALGQGPEFLTYFNYEAQQDKSGLPNDRFSAERPEGSISTLTIQRTEQRDSAMYRCASSLMPDLTYGYTFGSGTRLTVV.

The chain has TRBV7-3 and TRBJ2-3; TRBD2 matches at 8 bases. There are 16 residues in the CDR3. V dropped 5 bases and J dropped 0; count of bases not matched to a gene: 7. The V gene's germline CDR1 is SGHTA and CDR2 FQGTGA. CDR3 protein: CASSPHERGSTDTQYF. The CDR3 coding sequence is TGTGCCAGCAGCCCACACGAGCGGGGGAGCACAGATACGCAGTATTTT.

V is TRBV20-1 and J is TRBJ2-7, with D unclear. Looked up from germline, CDR1 is DFQATT and CDR2 is SNEGSKA (reference sequence). The CDR3 loop spans 14 amino acids. Trimming removed 3 bases at V and 0 bases at J, with 12 bases between. This CDR3 is CSASGRSSSYEQYF. The DNA for the CDR3 is TGCAGTGCTAGTGGCAGGTCAAGCTCCTACGAGCAGTACTTC.

This clonotype was counted between two and nine times. V is TRBV7-8 and J is TRBJ2-5; 7 positions agree with TRBD1. Germline loops: CDR1 SGHVS, CDR2 FQNEAQ. Losses at the gene ends were 4 bases for V and 5 bases for J; bases not matched to a gene: 7. CDR3 length: 14 residues. DNA for the CDR3: TGTGCCAGCAGCTACAGGACAGGATTGGAGACCCAGTACTTC. This encodes CASSYRTGLETQYF.

This clonotype has only a few counts. The V call is TRBV20-1, the J call TRBJ2-7, with TRBD2 identical over 9 bases. The CDR3 sequence is 16 residues long. Germline trimming cut 5 bases from V and 2 bases from J; bases unmatched to any gene: 13. Germline-derived CDR1 and CDR2 are DFQATT and SNEGSKA (reference sequence). The DNA for the CDR3 is TGCAGTGCTGCACCTCCTCCTAGCGGGGCTACCTACGAGCAGTACTTC. It is translated as CSAAPPPSGATYEQYF.

The chain is built from TRBV5-8 and TRBJ2-7, with a tentative D call TRBD1 (5 bases). Per germline, CDR1 SGHTS and CDR2 YDEGEE. CDR3 length: 13 residues. V lost 10 bases to trimming and J lost 4 bases, with 18 bases between them. CDR3 protein: CAGAARQPYEQYF. The DNA for the CDR3 is TGTGCCGGGGCGGCGCGGCAGCCATACGAGCAGTACTTC.

The chain joins TRBV12-3 or TRBV12-4 to TRBJ1-2, with 7 bases that match TRBD1. Trimming took 8 bases from V and 4 from J; bases not matched to a gene: 10. The CDR3 has 14 amino acids. The CDR3 sequence: CASAIEGARYGYTF. In DNA, the CDR3 is TGTGCCAGCGCTATAGAGGGGGCCCGCTATGGCTACACCTTC.

This clonotype was counted between two and nine times. The J gene is TRBJ2-1, the V gene TRBV7-2, with D perhaps matching TRBD2 (6 bases). V lost 2 bases and J lost 4, with 12 bases in between. CDR1 SGHTA and CDR2 FQGNSA come from the germline V gene. The CDR3 is made up of 15 amino acids. The CDR3 sequence is CASSLMAGWYNEQFF. The CDR3 nucleotides read TGTGCCAGCAGCTTAATGGCGGGATGGTACAATGAGCAGTTCTTC. Variable domain in full (rest from reference TRBV7-2 and TRBJ2-1): GAGVSQSPSNKVTEKGKDVELRCDPISGHTALYWYRQSLGQGLEFLIYFQGNSAPDKSGLPSDRFSAERTGGSVSTLTIQRTQQEDSAVYLCASSLMAGWYNEQFFGPGTRLTVL.